This T cell receptor (beta chain) came from a study of glioma-infiltrating T cells after dendritic cell vaccination listed by TCRdb under 2016. A note on the overall study: The cohort included 15 or so glioblastoma patients drawn from Phase I and II dendritic cell vaccination trials, of whom 9 were newly diagnosed and 6 had recurrent disease. Patients received three intradermal dendritic cell vaccine injections at biweekly intervals in the arm below the axilla. Survival after dendritic cell vaccination was correlated with TCR sequencing metrics such as TIL content and the overlap between tumor and blood repertoires. Deep sequencing of TCR beta CDR3 regions was used to quantify tumor-infiltrating lymphocyte content and compare tumor and blood repertoires in dendritic cell-vaccinated glioblastoma patients. Autologous tumor lysate-pulsed dendritic cell vaccination was administered to the patients between about 2003 and 2012. To make the vaccine, monocyte-derived dendritic cells were cultured for seven to eight days with IL-4 and GM-CSF and then pulsed overnight with autologous tumor lysate. Study-wide conclusions, independent of this receptor: The TCR overlap response model with three groups was called speculative and said to need prospective validation. Longer time to progression and overall survival after dendritic cell vaccination were predicted by higher estimated pretreatment TIL content. The cohort was small and heterogeneous, few patients had complete blood and tumor sets, and even fewer had initial-recurrent tumor pairs. TCR clonality showed no direct relationship with survival, which suggests that a diverse polyclonal response may be important.

The time point label on this specimen signifies: after dendritic cell vaccination, including at tumor progression/relapse. To be selected, patients needed enough residual fresh-frozen tumor tissue and more than two years of available survival data. An isocitrate dehydrogenase mutation was not carried by any of the glioblastoma patients, although molecular status was otherwise variable. PBMC were collected before vaccination, two weeks after the third vaccination, and at tumor progression when it occurred. The Qiagen DNeasy Blood extraction Kit was used for extraction of genomic DNA. The immunoSEQ assay amplified TCRB CDR3 regions from approximately 1.8 micrograms of genomic DNA, or from all available DNA when less than that amount was available. For multiplex PCR, 60 forward primers for TCR V beta segments and 13 reverse primers for J beta segments were used. To estimate reads per starting template, synthetic control templates were spiked into each sample at limiting dilution. Reads of 87 bp were generated by sequencing on the Illumina HiSeq System. The source study handled its data this way. To remove PCR and sequencing errors, closely related sequences were merged with a nearest neighbor algorithm. TCR overlap was defined as the percentage of unique tumor TCR beta sequences that were also found in the peripheral blood of the same patient. TCRdb took over this immuneACCESS table, retaining in-frame rearrangements with V and J assigned. Such tables are incomplete; in checked studies, under half of the missing clones stem from an unresolved V gene, and the remainder is unexplained. The D gene and trimming were derived from the DNA, and the V and J assignments and clone size from that table. In all, the sample holds fewer than 75,000 clones, and more than 75% of those were seen once. In total, the top ten clones hold approximately 9.6% of the sample.

The germline V gene sets CDR1 to MGHRA and CDR2 to YSYEKL. Clipping removes 0 bases from V and 6 bases from J, with 3 as the unmatched junction base count. Its CDR3 holds 16 amino acids, cysteine through phenylalanine. Of the read, only the CDR3 DNA is kept; its 48 bases are in frame from base 1. To note about this clone: Its target antigen remains unknown. Base qualities are not recorded, but no much larger clone differs from it by a single base.

The chain is assembled from TRBV4-1 and TRBJ2-2; 11 central bases correspond to TRBD2. The sequence came from a human donor with glioblastoma. Source: blood, taken after dendritic cell vaccination. The CDR3 amino acid sequence is: CASSQDSGGAAGELFF. The sequenced DNA: TGCGCCAGCAGCCAAGATAGCGGGGGGGCCGCCGGGGAGCTGTTTTTT.